These 20 T cell receptor beta chains share one sample of origin, sequenced in a study of blood T cell repertoires in COVID-19. The method was immunoSEQ multiplex PCR; TCRdb's version includes in-frame clones alone and lacks a portion of them. The data show over 200,000 clones, less than 90% seen once. Sequenced material: peripheral blood. The receptors were sampled from a man aged 35 to 55 with active or convalescent COVID-19.

The chain uses TRBV30 and TRBJ1-5; TRBD1 agrees at 7 bases. CDR3 length equals 12 residues. Trimming at V came to 5 bases and at J to 2 bases, leaving 0 bases not matched to a gene. Germline CDR1 reads GTSNPN; CDR2 reads SVGIG (reference sequence). CDR3 loop: CAWGTGNQPQHF. CDR3 in DNA: TGTGCCTGGGGGACAGGCAATCAGCCCCAGCATTTT.

This clone was recorded once. The chain carries TRBV6-5 and TRBJ1-5; D perhaps matches TRBD1 (5 bases). V dropped 6 bases and J dropped 3 bases, with 12 bases sitting between them. The germline V gene encodes CDR1 MNHEY and CDR2 SVGAGI. The CDR3 consists of 14 residues. CDR3 in amino acids: CASSGHLLNQPQHF. DNA for the CDR3: TGTGCCAGCAGCGGACACCTACTCAATCAGCCCCAGCATTTT.

V and J are TRBV6-5 and TRBJ1-1; 9 nucleotides agree with TRBD1. The V segment lost 2 bases and the J segment 3 bases; nucleotides outside the gene matches: 1. The CDR3 consists of 14 residues. Germline V CDR1 and CDR2: MNHEY, SVGAGI. CDR3 protein: CASSYRTGDTEAFF. CDR3 DNA: TGTGCCAGCAGTTACAGGACAGGGGACACTGAAGCTTTCTTT.

The V and J genes are TRBV9 and TRBJ2-1, with D hard to call. This CDR3 comprises 12 residues. Germline V lookup: CDR1 SGDLS, CDR2 YYNGEE. V lost 3 bases and J lost 6, with 7 bases in between. The CDR3 loop is CASSGVPNEQFF. The CDR3 nucleotides read TGTGCCAGCAGCGGCGTCCCCAATGAGCAGTTCTTC. The full variable domain, completed using reference TRBV9 and TRBJ2-1, is DSGVTQTPKHLITATGQRVTLRCSPRSGDLSVYWYQQSLDQGLQFLIQYYNGEERAKGNILERFSAQQFPDLHSELNLSSLELGDSALYFCASSGVPNEQFFGPGTRLTVL.

A remark on this clone: In the same sample, other DNA sequences code for this CDR3. The chain joins TRBV6-5 to TRBJ2-1, with 7 bases identical to TRBD2. This CDR3 comprises 15 residues. Germline CDR1 reads MNHEY; CDR2 reads SVGAGI. V lost 4 bases, J lost 2 bases, and 5 bases stayed unmatched. The CDR3 here is CASSSLAGAYNEQFF. In nucleotides, the CDR3 is TGTGCCAGCAGTTCGCTTGCGGGAGCCTACAATGAGCAGTTCTTC.

This clone was found a few times. The rearrangement links TRBV5-6 to TRBJ1-1; D might be TRBD1 (5 bases). With 1 base removed from V and 8 bases from J, the gap between germline ends came to 6 bases. The germline gives CDR1 SGHDT, CDR2 YYEEEE. This CDR3 spans 11 amino acids. CDR3 sequence: CASSLYREAFF. The DNA of the CDR3 is TGTGCCAGCAGCTTGTACAGGGAAGCTTTCTTT.

This clone came up once. The chain employs TRBV30 and TRBJ1-2; D is perhaps TRBD1 (6 bases). This CDR3 has 12 residues. Trimming removed 0 bases from V and 4 bases from J, with 6 bases in between. Germline CDR1 reads GTSNPN; CDR2 reads SVGIG (reference sequence). CDR3 coding DNA: TGTGCCTGGAGTGTACAGGGCTATGGCTACACCTTC. It codes for CAWSVQGYGYTF.

The chain employs TRBV28 and TRBJ1-6; maybe TRBD1 (5 bases). The CDR3 runs to 13 residues. Between the trimmed V and J ends, which lost 7 bases and 9 bases, there was a span of 13 bases. Looked up from germline, CDR1 is MDHEN and CDR2 is SYDVKM. In nucleotides, the CDR3 is TGTGCCAGCACCCGACAGAACTCTTCACCCCTCCACTTT. It yields the protein CASTRQNSSPLHF.

This clone was recorded once. The V gene is TRBV14, the J gene TRBJ2-1; 10 bases fit TRBD1. Germline V gene lookup returns CDR1 SGHDN and CDR2 FVKESK. J gave up 8 bases and V 4 bases, and 8 bases lay outside the gene matches. This CDR3 region has 15 residues. The DNA for the CDR3 is TGTGCCAGCAGCCTGTTCCCCGGGACAGGGGATGAGCAGTTCTTC. Translated: CASSLFPGTGDEQFF.

This rearrangement joins TRBV30 to TRBJ1-2; no firm D call. CDR3 length: 11 amino acids. Germline V CDR1 and CDR2: GTSNPN, SVGIG (reference sequence). Trimming left V 2 bases short and J 6 bases short, with 7 bases between. The CDR3 region has the DNA TGTGCCTGGAGTTCGGGTGATGGCTACACCTTC. Translating it yields CAWSSGDGYTF.

This chain connects TRBV28 to TRBJ2-3, with 9 bases lining up with TRBD2. Germline CDR1 reads MDHEN; CDR2 reads SYDVKM. After removal of 3 bases from V and 1 base from J, the junction contained 5 bases not matched to a gene. CDR3 size: 16 residues. The CDR3 is CASSFGPSGGTDTQYF. CDR3 coding DNA: TGTGCCAGCAGTTTTGGGCCTAGCGGGGGCACAGATACGCAGTATTTT. Looking up the rest from reference TRBV28 and TRBJ2-3 gives the full variable domain: DVKVTQSSRYLVKRTGEKVFLECVQDMDHENMFWYRQDPGLGLRLIYFSYDVKMKEKGDIPEGYSVSREKKERFSLILESASTNQTSMYLCASSFGPSGGTDTQYFGPGTRLTVL.

This clone was found a few times. The chain joins TRBV9 to TRBJ2-7, with 10 bases lining up with TRBD1. The germline V gene encodes CDR1 SGDLS and CDR2 YYNGEE. V shed 4 bases, J shed 3 bases, and the junction held 4 bases outside the gene matches. The CDR3 is 14 residues long. In DNA, the CDR3 is TGTGCCAGCAGCTTCCGGGACAGGGGCTACGAGCAGTACTTC. As protein: CASSFRDRGYEQYF.

The chain couples TRBV7-9 to TRBJ1-1, with a tentative D call TRBD1 (5 bases). V lost 0 bases, J lost 1 base, and 9 bases lay in between. The CDR3 totals 15 residues. The germline CDR1 and CDR2 sequences are SEHNR and FQNEAQ (reference sequence). CDR3 sequence reads: CASSLAAGKNTEAFF. Written as DNA, the CDR3 is TGTGCCAGCAGCTTAGCGGCAGGGAAGAACACTGAAGCTTTCTTT.

The CDR3 coding sequence is TGCGCCAGCAGTCCAGCTACAGGGTTTAACAACGAGCAGTACTTC. This gives the protein CASSPATGFNNEQYF. The chain carries TRBV10-1 and TRBJ2-7; D perhaps matches TRBD1 (6 bases). V lost 5 bases to trimming and J lost 5 bases, with 19 bases between them. Germline lookup yields CDR1 WNHNN and CDR2 SYGVQD (reference sequence). The CDR3 covers 15 residues.

The rearrangement joins TRBV11-2 to TRBJ2-7; 11 bases match TRBD2. Germline values: CDR1 SGHAT, CDR2 FQNNGV. V was clipped by 1 base and J by 13 bases; unmatched bases: 9. The CDR3 has 14 residues. CDR3 sequence reads: CASSLVATSGIQYF. The CDR3 nucleotides are TGTGCCAGCAGCTTAGTAGCGACTAGCGGGATACAATACTTC.

The V gene is TRBV5-1, the J gene TRBJ2-1; 7 bases align to TRBD2. The CDR3 is made up of 15 amino acids. The germline gives CDR1 SGHRS, CDR2 YFSETQ. J gave up 4 bases and V 0 bases, and 4 bases lay outside the gene matches. CDR3 DNA sequence: TGCGCCAGCAGCTTGGAAGGCGGGGGTTACAATGAGCAGTTCTTC. This codes for CASSLEGGGYNEQFF.

The V and J genes are TRBV7-6 and TRBJ1-1; D remains ambiguous. V was shortened by 8 bases and J by 0 bases, with 16 bases between the two germline ends. This CDR3 comprises 15 residues. CDR1 SGHVS and CDR2 FNYEAQ come from the germline V gene. The chain's CDR3 is CASGSPTEMNTEAFF. The CDR3 DNA is TGTGCCAGCGGCTCTCCCACCGAGATGAACACTGAAGCTTTCTTT. The entire variable domain, with the rest obtained from reference TRBV7-6 and TRBJ1-1, is as follows: GAGVSQSPRYKVTKRGQDVALRCDPISGHVSLYWYRQALGQGPEFLTYFNYEAQQDKSGLPNDRFSAERPEGSISTLTIQRTEQRDSAMYRCASGSPTEMNTEAFFGQGTRLTVV.

The rearrangement links TRBV5-1 to TRBJ1-1, with D maybe TRBD1 (5 bases). The CDR3 covers 12 residues. The germline V gene has CDR1 SGHRS and CDR2 YFSETQ. Trimming took 5 bases from V and 7 from J, leaving 12 bases between them. The CDR3, as DNA: TGCGCCAGCAGTTCGCAGGGATATGAAGCTTTCTTT. Its translation is CASSSQGYEAFF.

This chain connects TRBV29-1 to TRBJ2-7, with 11 bases lining up with TRBD1. V lost 6 bases to trimming and J lost 2 bases; unmatched junction nucleotides: 6. This CDR3 contains 14 residues. Germline V CDR1 and CDR2: SQVTM, ANQGSEA. The CDR3 DNA reads as TGCAGCGTAGCCGGGACAGGGGGAGCCTACGAGCAGTACTTC. As protein: CSVAGTGGAYEQYF.

This clone has a count of ten or more. The chain recombines TRBV25-1 with TRBJ2-7, with D unclear. Germline V gives CDR1 MGHDK, CDR2 SYGVNS. The CDR3 has 13 amino acids. With 1 base removed from V and 3 bases from J, the gap between germline ends came to 7 bases. The CDR3 spells CASSESSSYEQYF. The CDR3 DNA reads as TGTGCCAGCAGTGAATCATCTAGCTACGAGCAGTACTTC.